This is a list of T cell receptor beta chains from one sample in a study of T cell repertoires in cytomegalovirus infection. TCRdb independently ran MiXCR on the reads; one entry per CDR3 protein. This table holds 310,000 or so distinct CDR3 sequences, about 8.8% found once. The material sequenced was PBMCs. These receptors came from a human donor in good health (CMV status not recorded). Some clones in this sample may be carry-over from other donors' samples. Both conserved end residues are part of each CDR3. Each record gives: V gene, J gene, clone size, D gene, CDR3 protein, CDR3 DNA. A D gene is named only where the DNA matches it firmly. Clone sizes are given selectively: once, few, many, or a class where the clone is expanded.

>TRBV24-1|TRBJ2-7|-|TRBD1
CATSPLKDRGHEQYF
TGTGCCACCAGTCCTCTGAAGGACAGGGGCCACGAGCAGTACTTC
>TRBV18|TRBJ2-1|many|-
CASSPGLNYNEQFF
TGTGCCAGCTCACCTGGACTGAACTACAATGAGCAGTTCTTC
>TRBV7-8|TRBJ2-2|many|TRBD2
CASSKGLVPSGELFF
TGTGCCAGCAGCAAGGGACTAGTCCCCTCCGGGGAGCTGTTTTTT
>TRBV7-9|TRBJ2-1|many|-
CASSLRGIEQFF
TGTGCCAGCAGCTTACGCGGGATTGAGCAGTTCTTC
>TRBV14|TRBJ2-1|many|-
CASSRDSSWNEQFF
TGTGCCAGCAGTCGGGACTCCTCGTGGAATGAGCAGTTCTTC
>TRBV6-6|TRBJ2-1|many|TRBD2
CASSYSGGGNEQFF
TGTGCCAGCAGTTACTCTGGGGGGGGGAATGAGCAGTTCTTC
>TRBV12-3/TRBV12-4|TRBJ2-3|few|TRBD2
CASSPGLAGLGTQYF
TGTGCCAGCAGTCCTGGACTAGCGGGTTTGGGTACGCAGTATTTT
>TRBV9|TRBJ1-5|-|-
CASSVEGNSNQPQHF
TGTGCCAGCAGCGTAGAAGGCAATAGCAATCAGCCCCAGCATTTT
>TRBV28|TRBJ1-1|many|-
CASSLNRGLITEAFF
TGTGCCAGCAGTTTGAATCGGGGTCTAATAACTGAAGCTTTCTTT
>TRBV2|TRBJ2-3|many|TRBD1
CASSDSKGATDTQYF
TGTGCCAGCAGTGATAGTAAGGGGGCAACAGATACGCAGTATTTT
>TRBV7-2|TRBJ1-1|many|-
CASSLYSGLAFF
TGTGCCAGCAGCTTATATTCAGGCCTAGCTTTCTTT
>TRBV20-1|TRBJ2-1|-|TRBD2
CSARGSPGLAGVPSSYNEQFF
TGCAGTGCTAGAGGCTCCCCAGGACTAGCGGGGGTACCGAGCTCCTACAATGAGCAGTTCTTC
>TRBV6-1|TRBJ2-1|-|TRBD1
CASSDHRGPENEQFF
TGTGCCAGCAGTGACCACAGGGGGCCGGAGAATGAGCAGTTCTTC
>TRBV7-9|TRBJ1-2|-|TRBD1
CASSSRDRVGYTF
TGTGCCAGCAGCTCCCGGGACAGGGTTGGCTACACCTTC
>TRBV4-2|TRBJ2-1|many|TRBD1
CASGRWTGDNEQFF
TGTGCCAGCGGGCGATGGACAGGGGACAATGAGCAGTTCTTC
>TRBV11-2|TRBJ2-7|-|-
CASSLGALAVYEQYF
TGTGCCAGCAGCTTAGGGGCCCTAGCCGTATACGAGCAGTACTTC
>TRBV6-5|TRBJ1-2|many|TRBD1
CASSYSQGEFYGYTF
TGTGCCAGCAGTTACTCCCAGGGGGAATTCTATGGCTACACCTTC
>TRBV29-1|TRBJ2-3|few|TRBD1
CSGTGRTDTQYF
TGCAGCGGGACAGGGAGGACAGATACGCAGTATTTT
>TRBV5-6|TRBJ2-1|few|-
CASSSDTSSYNEQFF
TGTGCCAGCAGCTCGGACACGAGCTCCTACAATGAGCAGTTCTTC
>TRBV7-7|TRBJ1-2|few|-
CASSPRPGHGYTF
TGTGCTAGCAGCCCAAGACCAGGGCACGGCTACACCTTC
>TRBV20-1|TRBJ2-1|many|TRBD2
CSASTGLAVMEQFF
TGCAGTGCTTCAACGGGACTAGCCGTAATGGAGCAGTTCTTC
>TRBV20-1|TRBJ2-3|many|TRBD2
CSARPMDISGGSTDTQYF
TGCAGTGCTAGACCGATGGACATAAGCGGGGGGTCCACAGATACGCAGTATTTT